Described below is a single T cell receptor beta chain sequence and its context. Only one count was recorded for this clone. The clone's antigen remains unknown. Base quality data are lacking; no much larger clone is found one base away. The data originate from a study of cytomegalovirus exposure and HLA in healthy donors listed by TCRdb under 2017. Background for the entire study: The 500 to 800 repertoires of the first cohort and the roughly 110 validation repertoires were produced on the same platform, according to a later analysis. The study was designed to test whether signatures of past pathogen exposure could be identified by cataloging public T cell receptors. Besides the first cohort of approximately 670 subjects, a separate validation cohort made up of over 95 different subjects was used. The study combined high-throughput TCR immunosequencing, statistical association of individual TCRs with disease status, and machine learning to predict cytomegalovirus infection status.

The donors were included in the validation cohort of some 120 subjects, a group kept apart from the approximately 690-subject first cohort. Study-level results and caveats: Of the cluster scores, approximately 94% were above 0 in a later analysis, which found that TCRs clustered in the first cohort also tended to co-occur in the roughly 130 validation repertoires. According to the authors, the approach could potentially be generalized to other disease states and immunological phenotypes. Most TCR sequences were seen in very few donors, while some public TCRs were found in many individuals. A later analysis had no HLA typing for the validation cohort, so co-occurrence there was scored across all 120 repertoires. Cytomegalovirus status was reported to be diagnosed by the classifier with high specificity and sensitivity in both the original and validation cohorts. The study gave a list of about 150 TCR beta chains associated with cytomegalovirus. A few of the identified cytomegalovirus-associated TCR beta chains were confirmed in vitro to be specific for cytomegalovirus antigens.

The method was the immunoSEQ multiplex PCR assay. On the authors' methods: A statistical classification framework was built to diagnose cytomegalovirus status from the catalog of TCR beta chain sequences. In TCRdb, the immuneACCESS table is reduced to in-frame sequences with V and J assigned. These tables do not hold every clone; where another copy was compared, an unresolved V gene accounts for under half, and the others remain unexplained. V and J calls and clone size are given by that table; D and trimming were obtained from the DNA. Within this sample are about 220,000 clones, with roughly 88% of them counted one time only. The leading ten clones occupy over 13% of the sample. The germline V gene specifies MNHNS as CDR1 and SASEGT as CDR2. V is clipped by 5 bases and J by 0 bases, and the sequence between their germline boundaries is 11 bases long. The CDR3 holds 15 amino acids from the cysteine to the phenylalanine. Just the 45-base CDR3 DNA is kept, in frame starting at base 1.

This TCR derives from a woman in her thirties in good health and CMV-seropositive. The rearrangement joined TRBV6-1 to TRBJ1-5; no D gene can be assigned with confidence. Material for sequencing was PBMCs. The sequenced DNA: TGTGCCAGCAGTCCGGGGATTAATAGCAATCAGCCCCAGCATTTT. The resulting protein is CASSPGINSNQPQHF.